This TCR beta chain came from a study of blood T cell repertoires in COVID-19. Looking at the study overall: Whether acute or convalescent, the COVID-19 samples came from the United States, Italy and Spain.

The table came from immunoSEQ multiplex PCR; TCRdb's copy has only in-frame clones and leaves some out. The sample holds just under 350,000 clones, about 90% seen once. Unmatched junction bases numbered 8, after V lost 5 bases and J lost 4 bases. The CDR3 is 15 residues long. In germline, CDR1 is SGHDN, CDR2 FVKESK. The sequenced sample was peripheral blood. The V and J genes are TRBV14 and TRBJ2-1; 7 bases fit TRBD1. The sequence derives from a woman between 50 and 59 years old with COVID-19, enrolled during active disease. CDR3 loop: CASSTRQGPYNEQFF. In nucleotides, the CDR3 is TGTGCCAGCAGCACCCGACAGGGACCTTACAATGAGCAGTTCTTC.